These T cell receptor beta chains were read from a single sample in a study of T-cell memory formation after mild COVID-19. MiXCR, applied by TCRdb to the 5' RACE reads, yields one record per CDR3 protein. The sample contains roughly 300,000 distinct CDR3 sequences, roughly 15% of which appear only once. Sequencing input: PBMCs or a T cell subset sorted from them (not recorded which). These receptors all come from a man aged 18 to 29 who had mild COVID-19 (a few samples of this study predate the infection). Cell type and time point are not known. Both conserved end residues are part of each CDR3. Part of the rows lack a size; the others show once, few, many or a class for expanded clones.

j_gene: TRBJ2-3; len: 17; v_gene: TRBV5-1; abundance: many; CDR3aa: CASTPEYAGEGTDTQYF
j_gene: TRBJ1-2; len: 13; v_gene: TRBV5-1; abundance: few; CDR3aa: CASSGQAQYGYTF
j_gene: TRBJ2-1; len: 15; v_gene: TRBV11-2; abundance: -; CDR3aa: CASSRWRGTYNEQFF
j_gene: TRBJ2-2; len: 13; v_gene: TRBV3-1; abundance: -; CDR3aa: CASSRLVPGELFF
j_gene: TRBJ2-2; len: 16; v_gene: TRBV6-6; abundance: -; CDR3aa: CASIKKGYAGTGELFF
j_gene: TRBJ2-1; len: 17; v_gene: TRBV7-2; abundance: many; CDR3aa: CASSFLVAGGRSNEQFF
j_gene: TRBJ2-3; len: 14; v_gene: TRBV9; abundance: few; CDR3aa: CASNSGISTDTQYF
j_gene: TRBJ2-2; len: 12; v_gene: TRBV7-6; abundance: few; CDR3aa: CASRALTGELFF
j_gene: TRBJ2-3; len: 16; v_gene: TRBV7-3; abundance: -; CDR3aa: CASRMGGQGGTDTQYF
j_gene: TRBJ2-7; len: 17; v_gene: TRBV5-1; abundance: few; CDR3aa: CASSLELLGQGAYEQYF
j_gene: TRBJ2-5; len: 14; v_gene: TRBV12-3/TRBV12-4; abundance: few; CDR3aa: CASTYQPGGETQYF
j_gene: TRBJ2-5; len: 13; v_gene: TRBV6-2/TRBV6-3; abundance: -; CDR3aa: CASSRTGSETQYF
j_gene: TRBJ1-2; len: 14; v_gene: TRBV5-1; abundance: many; CDR3aa: CASSLAQEQYGYTF
j_gene: TRBJ2-3; len: 15; v_gene: TRBV14; abundance: -; CDR3aa: CASSRRAISTDTQYF
j_gene: TRBJ1-2; len: 13; v_gene: TRBV7-6; abundance: many; CDR3aa: CASSGGQGFGYTF
j_gene: TRBJ1-6; len: 15; v_gene: TRBV5-1; abundance: few; CDR3aa: CASSLGGQINSPLHF
j_gene: TRBJ2-7; len: 16; v_gene: TRBV18; abundance: -; CDR3aa: CASSPRGTGTGYEQYF
j_gene: TRBJ2-1; len: 16; v_gene: TRBV15; abundance: once; CDR3aa: CATSRDRLAGKNEQFF
j_gene: TRBJ2-3; len: 14; v_gene: TRBV20-1; abundance: few; CDR3aa: CSARLGPSTDTQYF
j_gene: TRBJ1-1; len: 13; v_gene: TRBV30; abundance: few; CDR3aa: CAWSVERAEGAFF
j_gene: TRBJ2-3; len: 14; v_gene: TRBV5-6; abundance: many; CDR3aa: CASSLAGVTDTQYF
j_gene: TRBJ2-2; len: 18; v_gene: TRBV7-3; abundance: few; CDR3aa: CASSLNSRGGPNTGELFF
j_gene: TRBJ2-1; len: 13; v_gene: TRBV18; abundance: few; CDR3aa: CASSPTVGNEQFF
j_gene: TRBJ2-3; len: 15; v_gene: TRBV4-1; abundance: -; CDR3aa: CASSQDPGIADTQYF
j_gene: TRBJ2-7; len: 16; v_gene: TRBV21-1; abundance: -; CDR3aa: CASSKARDRAIYEQYF
j_gene: TRBJ2-3; len: 15; v_gene: TRBV7-2; abundance: many; CDR3aa: CASSPGWGGQDTQYF
j_gene: TRBJ2-3; len: 12; v_gene: TRBV20-1; abundance: many; CDR3aa: CSARPSTDTQYF
j_gene: TRBJ1-5; len: 15; v_gene: TRBV3-1; abundance: few; CDR3aa: CASSQDRGRGQPQHF
j_gene: TRBJ1-5; len: 16; v_gene: TRBV12-3/TRBV12-4; abundance: -; CDR3aa: CASSLKGGTSNQPQHF
j_gene: TRBJ2-7; len: 16; v_gene: TRBV7-9; abundance: -; CDR3aa: CASSSTRTGSSYEQYF
j_gene: TRBJ1-4; len: 17; v_gene: TRBV6-5; abundance: many; CDR3aa: CASSYSMLGRVGEKLFF
j_gene: TRBJ1-5; len: 16; v_gene: TRBV12-3/TRBV12-4; abundance: few; CDR3aa: CASSGAAASSNQPQHF
j_gene: TRBJ2-5; len: 15; v_gene: TRBV7-9; abundance: few; CDR3aa: CASSLYPRRQETQYF
j_gene: TRBJ2-5; len: 11; v_gene: TRBV25-1; abundance: -; CDR3aa: CASSEGKTQYF
j_gene: TRBJ1-6; len: 14; v_gene: TRBV7-3; abundance: many; CDR3aa: CASSPGPNNSPLHF
j_gene: TRBJ1-4; len: 15; v_gene: TRBV4-2; abundance: -; CDR3aa: CASSQGTGEAEKLFF
j_gene: TRBJ1-5; len: 13; v_gene: TRBV28; abundance: -; CDR3aa: CASSTGQNQPQHF
j_gene: TRBJ2-4; len: 13; v_gene: TRBV5-4; abundance: few; CDR3aa: CASSTPGTGLLLF
j_gene: TRBJ2-3; len: 15; v_gene: TRBV25-1; abundance: -; CDR3aa: CASRKGEGFTDTQYF
j_gene: TRBJ2-1; len: 15; v_gene: TRBV18; abundance: -; CDR3aa: CASSPPTSGINEQFF
j_gene: TRBJ2-3; len: 13; v_gene: TRBV12-3/TRBV12-4; abundance: -; CDR3aa: CASSHDSAGGQYF
j_gene: TRBJ1-6; len: 15; v_gene: TRBV10-3; abundance: -; CDR3aa: CAISESLGPRFTLHF
j_gene: TRBJ1-1; len: 15; v_gene: TRBV18; abundance: -; CDR3aa: CASSWETGQNTEAFF
j_gene: TRBJ2-1; len: 16; v_gene: TRBV20-1; abundance: -; CDR3aa: CSARDGSGAAYNEQFF
j_gene: TRBJ2-7; len: 16; v_gene: TRBV4-3; abundance: -; CDR3aa: CASSLSKAGGSYEQYF
j_gene: TRBJ1-2; len: 14; v_gene: TRBV6-2/TRBV6-3; abundance: few; CDR3aa: CASSYGGTPRGYTF
j_gene: TRBJ2-5; len: 15; v_gene: TRBV3-1; abundance: -; CDR3aa: CASSQGRNFQETQYF
j_gene: TRBJ2-2; len: 14; v_gene: TRBV6-2/TRBV6-3; abundance: few; CDR3aa: CASSDSPRPGELFF
j_gene: TRBJ2-7; len: 15; v_gene: TRBV6-6; abundance: few; CDR3aa: CASSYSSQGTNEQYF
j_gene: TRBJ2-7; len: 15; v_gene: TRBV2; abundance: few; CDR3aa: CASTPLRGDTYEQYF
j_gene: TRBJ2-3; len: 12; v_gene: TRBV11-2; abundance: few; CDR3aa: CASSLVYDTQYF
j_gene: TRBJ1-6; len: 13; v_gene: TRBV7-9; abundance: -; CDR3aa: CASSIGWRSPLHF